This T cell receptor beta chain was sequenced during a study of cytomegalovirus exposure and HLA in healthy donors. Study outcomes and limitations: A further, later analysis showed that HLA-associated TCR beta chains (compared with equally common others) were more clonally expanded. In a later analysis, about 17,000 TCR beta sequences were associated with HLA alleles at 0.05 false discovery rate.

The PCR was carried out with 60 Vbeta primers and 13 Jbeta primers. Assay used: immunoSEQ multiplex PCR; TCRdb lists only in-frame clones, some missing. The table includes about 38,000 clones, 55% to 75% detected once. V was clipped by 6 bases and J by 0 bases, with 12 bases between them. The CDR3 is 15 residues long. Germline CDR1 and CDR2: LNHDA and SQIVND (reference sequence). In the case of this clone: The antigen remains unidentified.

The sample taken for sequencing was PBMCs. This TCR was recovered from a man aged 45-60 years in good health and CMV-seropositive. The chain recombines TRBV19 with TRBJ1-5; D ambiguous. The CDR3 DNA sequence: TGTGCCAGTAGAAGGGAGGCCTATAGCAATCAGCCCCAGCATTTT. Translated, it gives CASRREAYSNQPQHF.